Listed below are T cell receptor beta chains from one sample, sequenced in a study of blood T cell repertoires in COVID-19. Assay used: immunoSEQ multiplex PCR; TCRdb lists only in-frame clones, some missing. This sample has fewer than 90,000 clones, with 86% found just once. Material: peripheral blood. These receptors all come from a man aged 65-85 years with active COVID-19. Each CDR3 is given with its conserved first and last residue. The D gene is left open where the match is weak. A row's size may be missing; if present it is once, few, many or a size class.

>14|NA|TRBJ2-2|NA|TRBV7-9
TGTGCCAGCAGGAACAGACTCCCGGGGGGGGAGCTGTTTTTT
CASRNRLPGGELFF
>15|TRBD1|TRBJ2-5|once|TRBV6-5
TGTGCCAGCAGCTACAGCACAGGGGGACGAGAGACCCAGTACTTC
CASSYSTGGRETQYF
>14|NA|TRBJ2-7|NA|TRBV7-9
TGTGCCAGCAGCCCACAAGGACAGTTCCACGAGCAGTACTTC
CASSPQGQFHEQYF
>17|NA|TRBJ2-3|NA|TRBV27
TGTGCCAGCAGCCGGGGTGTGGGCGGGCCGAACACAGATACGCAGTATTTT
CASSRGVGGPNTDTQYF
>15|TRBD2|TRBJ2-1|NA|TRBV10-1
TGCGCCAGCAGTGAGTGGACTAGCAACTACAATGAGCAGTTCTTC
CASSEWTSNYNEQFF
>14|TRBD1|TRBJ1-2|NA|TRBV28
TGTGCCAGCAGGCGCACAGGGGTGGCCTATGGCTACACCTTC
CASRRTGVAYGYTF
>15|TRBD1|TRBJ1-1|NA|TRBV7-2
TGTGCCAGCAGCCCCCAGACAGGGGCGAACACTGAAGCTTTCTTT
CASSPQTGANTEAFF
>15|NA|TRBJ2-7|NA|TRBV7-2
TGTGCCAGCAGCTTACGGGGATTCCCTATAAACGAGCAGTACTTC
CASSLRGFPINEQYF
>14|NA|TRBJ1-4|NA|TRBV4-3
TGCGCCAGCAGCCAAGATTTCGGGGGATTAAAACTGTTTTTT
CASSQDFGGLKLFF
>14|NA|TRBJ2-2|NA|TRBV6-6
TGTGCCAGCAGTTCTCGAGACTACACCGGGGAGCTGTTTTTT
CASSSRDYTGELFF
>13|TRBD2|TRBJ2-5|once|TRBV9
TGTGCCAGCAGCCCGGCGACGGGGGGGACCCAGTACTTC
CASSPATGGTQYF
>21|TRBD1|TRBJ2-7|NA|TRBV7-2
TGTGCCAGCAGCTTAGCACCGAGGGGGCGGGCAGTGGGGCAGGCCTCCTACGAGCAGTACTTC
CASSLAPRGRAVGQASYEQYF
>16|NA|TRBJ2-5|NA|TRBV21-1
TGTGCCAGCAGCAATTGTGGGACTGGGCTGGCCCAGACCCAGTACTTC
CASSNCGTGLAQTQYF
>12|NA|TRBJ1-2|NA|TRBV9
TGTGCCAGCAACGGCCGGGGCTATGGCTACACCTTC
CASNGRGYGYTF
>14|TRBD1|TRBJ2-7|NA|TRBV28
TGTGCCAGCAGAGGACAGGGCTCCAACTACGAGCAGTACTTC
CASRGQGSNYEQYF
>16|NA|TRBJ1-1|NA|TRBV9
TGTGCCAGCAGCCGCCGACAGGATCTGGGAATCACTGAAGCTTTCTTT
CASSRRQDLGITEAFF
>17|NA|TRBJ1-1|NA|TRBV19
TGTGCCAGTAGTATGTCGTTTCTGAGGGTTCGGGGAACTGAAGCTTTCTTT
CASSMSFLRVRGTEAFF
>16|TRBD2|TRBJ2-5|NA|TRBV3-1/TRBV3-2
TGTGCCAGCAGCCGCTTGCGGGAGGGGGACAAAGAGACCCAGTACTTC
CASSRLREGDKETQYF
>13|TRBD2|TRBJ2-1|NA|TRBV2
TGTGCCAGCAGTGATGCGGGGGGCTGGGAGCAGTTCTTC
CASSDAGGWEQFF
>13|NA|TRBJ2-5|NA|TRBV7-8
TGTGCCAGCAGCTTAGGGGCTGCAGGGACCCAGTACTTC
CASSLGAAGTQYF
>13|NA|TRBJ2-5|NA|TRBV11-3
TGTGCCAGCAGCTTAGGGCAGATAGAGACCCAGTACTTC
CASSLGQIETQYF
>16|TRBD1|TRBJ1-2|NA|TRBV27
TGTGCCAGCAGTTTAGGGGGACAGGGCGCAAACTATGGCTACACCTTC
CASSLGGQGANYGYTF
>20|TRBD2|TRBJ2-2|NA|TRBV4-2
TGTGCCAGCAGCCCCCCGGGGGCACTAGCGGGAGGGCCCCGAGCCGGGGAGCTGTTTTTT
CASSPPGALAGGPRAGELFF
>15|TRBD2|TRBJ2-1|NA|TRBV5-1
TGCGCCAGCAGCACCCGCGGGGGACTAGGAAATGAGCAGTTCTTC
CASSTRGGLGNEQFF
>15|TRBD1|TRBJ1-2|NA|TRBV7-2
TGTGCCAGCAGCCCCGCGACAGGGGGGGACTATGGCTACACCTTC
CASSPATGGDYGYTF
>15|TRBD2|TRBJ2-1|NA|TRBV19
TGTGCCAGTAGTCCCCGTGGTAGCGGGAGCTATGAGCAGTTCTTC
CASSPRGSGSYEQFF
>13|TRBD2|TRBJ2-4|NA|TRBV30
TGTGCCTGGAGCCCAATAGCGGGATCGATTCAGTACTTC
CAWSPIAGSIQYF
>15|NA|TRBJ1-4|NA|TRBV6-6
TGTGCCAGCAGTTATGGGCAGGAGGCTAATGAAAAACTGTTTTTT
CASSYGQEANEKLFF
>16|NA|TRBJ2-1|NA|TRBV7-9
TGTGCCAGCAGCCCGCTCCCTTGGCGGGCCCACAATGAGCAGTTCTTC
CASSPLPWRAHNEQFF
>13|NA|TRBJ2-7|NA|TRBV6-6
TGTGCCAGCAGTGGTCCAGGGGACCACGAGCAGTACTTC
CASSGPGDHEQYF
>13|NA|TRBJ1-3|NA|TRBV28
TGTGCCAGCAGGGGGGGGTGGGGAAACACCATATATTTT
CASRGGWGNTIYF
>16|TRBD1|TRBJ2-6|NA|TRBV9
TGTGCCACCGGGGACAGTCTGGGCCCTGGGGCCAACGTCCTGACTTTC
CATGDSLGPGANVLTF
>13|NA|TRBJ2-5|once|TRBV28
TGTGCCAGCACCCCCCGCTGGGAGGAGACCCAGTACTTC
CASTPRWEETQYF
>17|TRBD2|TRBJ2-3|NA|TRBV11-2
TGTGCCAGCAGCTCCCAGGGACTAGCTCCTCGGGCAGATACGCAGTATTTT
CASSSQGLAPRADTQYF